This T cell receptor (beta chain) originates from a study of molecular identifiers for immune sequencing clone quantification (dated by TCRdb to 2016 to 2018). With respect to the entire study: For a replicate experiment, RNA from around 20,000 or 100,000 naive CD8 T cells was divided into five aliquots, of which four were sequenced. This methods study benchmarked molecular-identifier clustering-based TCR repertoire sequencing (MIDCIRS) and TCR RNA copy counting, using CD8 T cells to do so.

The library was generated by PCR. The instrument was a NextSeq 500. Bulk TCR libraries were generated as previously described, with the TCR primers listed in Table S5 used. Total RNA was purified with the Qiagen AllPrep DNA/RNA kit. Before analysis, reads from multiple sequencing runs of one library were combined. The study's own analysis went as follows. Reads were retained only if an exact TCR constant sequence was present, and the retained reads were trimmed to 150 nt and grouped according to their 12-nt molecular barcodes. Within each barcode group, reads were sub-clustered at a 15% Levenshtein threshold, and quality-weighted consensus sequences were built per RNA molecule. Non-functional sequences were discarded, and so were lower-count sequences lying one edit away from another sequence. Based on fitting two negative binomial distributions, any barcode sub-cluster with under 20% of the maximum read count was discarded. TCRdb reworked the public reads: Q25 trimming with fastp, MiXCR clone assembly, productive beta chains retained. Under each unique CDR3 protein, matching rows form one entry showing the most common genes and DNA. The V and J calls shown here were made by TCRdb, not taken from the authors' results. This sample gives some 580,000 distinct CDR3 sequences in total; about 25% of them show up just once. The ten largest make up about 0.8% of the sample.

The germline V gene (reference sequence) yields DFQATT for CDR1 and SNEGSKA for CDR2. From the cysteine through the phenylalanine, the CDR3 covers 14 amino acids. Solely the CDR3 DNA is kept, with 42 bases framed from the first base. V was cut back by 0 bases and J by 1 base, leaving a gap of 6 bases between them. What the research found in general, with its limitations: When barcode sub-clustering was not used, chimeric consensus sequences inflated TCR diversity, with chimeras reaching as high as 47%. Naive libraries contained spiked-in Jurkat TCR RNA (10 copies' worth), which is not part of the donor repertoire. About 3 recovered TCR RNA copies per cell were obtained by modeling, versus around 10 by digital PCR, implying a capture efficiency of about 30%. Spiked-in Jurkat TCR RNA equivalent to a single cell was reported to be detectable even among 850,000 to 1,000,000 naive CD8 T cells. The sizes of highly expanded clones could end up underestimated when identical TCR molecules share a barcode. In CMV-specific effector cells, over 97% of molecules were held by clones above 20 RNA copies, whereas under 1% of molecules were held by such clones in naive cells.

Libraries of naive CD8 T cells were generated from roughly 20,000 to 1,000,000 sorted cells, with 10%, 30% or 50% of the purified RNA used. On a BD FACSAria II, naive CD8 T cells were FACS-sorted as CD8+CD4-CCR7+CD45RA+ and collected into RLT Plus buffer. To test detection sensitivity, Jurkat RNA equivalent to roughly nine TCR copies was spiked into samples of about 18,000-1,000,000 naive CD8 T cells. Enrichment of CD8 T cells was done with RosetteSep CD8+ T Cell Enrichment Cocktail plus Ficoll-Paque, and ACK red cell lysis came afterward. This clonotype was seen many times. The specificity of this receptor is unknown. Per-base qualities were not stored, and no clone one base away is much larger.

Sequencing used naive CD8+ T cells from blood, with Jurkat cell RNA spiked in. The cell subset or site label here, explained by the study, means: FACS-sorted CD8+CD4-CCR7+CD45RA+ naive T cells. The receptor was isolated from a human donor in good health. Some libraries in this study had Jurkat cell RNA spiked in. The chain is assembled from TRBV20-1 and TRBJ2-2; confidence is insufficient to name the D gene. CDR3 loop: CSARDHRNTGELFF. The DNA reads as follows: TGCAGTGCTAGAGATCACAGGAACACCGGGGAGCTGTTTTTT.